This T cell receptor (beta chain) comes out of a study of Ad26.COV2.S vaccination and SARS-CoV-2 variants. Whole-study findings and limits: There was a possibility that the TCR breadth and depth analyses underestimated total T cell responses.

The method was immunoSEQ multiplex PCR; TCRdb's version includes in-frame clones alone and lacks a portion of them. The sample carries around 300,000 clones, about 88% recorded once. On this clone itself: What it binds is unknown.

This CDR3 spans 13 amino acids. The trim removed 3 bases at V and 5 bases at J, leaving 3 bases unmatched. Germline values: CDR1 SGHDN, CDR2 FVKESK. Treatment: around 19 received Ad26.COV2.S at low or high dose, single or two shots; several received placebo; per-sample allocation not given. Sampling occurred on day 63 after the first vaccine or placebo injection. The donor was a Boston adult aged 18-55 years. This sequence originates from a person aged 18-60 years who received the Ad26.COV2.S COVID-19 vaccine or a placebo. Sample: peripheral blood, taken in a trial of Ad26.COV2.S vaccine versus placebo. This chain connects TRBV14 to TRBJ1-2; 7 bases are a match to TRBD1. The CDR3 protein is CASSQGQTYGYTF. DNA for the CDR3: TGTGCCAGCAGCCAGGGACAGACGTATGGCTACACCTTC.